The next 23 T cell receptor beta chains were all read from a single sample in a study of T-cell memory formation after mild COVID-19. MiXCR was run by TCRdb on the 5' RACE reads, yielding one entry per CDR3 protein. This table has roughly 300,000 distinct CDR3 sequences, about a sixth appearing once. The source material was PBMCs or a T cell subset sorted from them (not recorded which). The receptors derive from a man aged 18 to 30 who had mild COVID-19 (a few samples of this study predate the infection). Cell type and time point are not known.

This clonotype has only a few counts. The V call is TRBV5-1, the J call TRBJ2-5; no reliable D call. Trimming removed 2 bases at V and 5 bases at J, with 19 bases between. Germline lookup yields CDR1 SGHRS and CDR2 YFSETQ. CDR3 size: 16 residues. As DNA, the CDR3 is TGCGCCAGCAGCTTCCAAGACCCAGGACCCGGGGAGACCCAGTACTTC. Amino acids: CASSFQDPGPGETQYF.

The CDR3 nucleotides are TGTGCTAGTGGTTTCCCGGGGGATCCGGAGACCCAGTACTTC. Translated, it gives CASGFPGDPETQYF. The chain combines TRBV12-5 with TRBJ2-5; the D gene is possibly TRBD2 (6 bases). The V end was cut by 3 bases, the J end by 5 bases, with 13 bases between. Germline CDR1 and CDR2: LGHNT and FRNRAP. CDR3 length: 14 residues.

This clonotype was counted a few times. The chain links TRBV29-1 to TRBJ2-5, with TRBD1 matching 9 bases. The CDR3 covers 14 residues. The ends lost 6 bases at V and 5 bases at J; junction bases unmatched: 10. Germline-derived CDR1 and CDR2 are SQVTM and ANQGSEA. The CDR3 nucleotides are TGCAGCGTCTCTTCCGGGACAGGGAGCGAGACCCAGTACTTC. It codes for CSVSSGTGSETQYF.

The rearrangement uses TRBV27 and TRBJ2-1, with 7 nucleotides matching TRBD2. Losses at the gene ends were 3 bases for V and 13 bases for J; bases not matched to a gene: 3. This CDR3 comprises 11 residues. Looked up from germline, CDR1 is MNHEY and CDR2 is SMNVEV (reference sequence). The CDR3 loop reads CASSFGTNQFF. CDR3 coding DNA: TGTGCCAGCAGTTTTGGGACTAACCAGTTCTTC.

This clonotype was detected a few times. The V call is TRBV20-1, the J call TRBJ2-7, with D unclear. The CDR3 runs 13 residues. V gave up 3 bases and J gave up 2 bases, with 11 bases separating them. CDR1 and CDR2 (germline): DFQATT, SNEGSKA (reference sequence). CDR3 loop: CSASSPGAYEQYV. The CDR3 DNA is TGCAGTGCTAGTAGCCCAGGCGCCTACGAGCAGTACGTC.

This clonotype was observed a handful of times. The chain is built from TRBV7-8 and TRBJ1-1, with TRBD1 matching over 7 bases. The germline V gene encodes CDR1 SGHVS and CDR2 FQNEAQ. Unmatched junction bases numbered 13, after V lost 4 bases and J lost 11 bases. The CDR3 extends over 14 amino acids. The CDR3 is CASSSGVTGASAFF. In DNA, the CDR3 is TGTGCCAGCAGCTCCGGAGTAACAGGGGCCTCGGCTTTCTTT.

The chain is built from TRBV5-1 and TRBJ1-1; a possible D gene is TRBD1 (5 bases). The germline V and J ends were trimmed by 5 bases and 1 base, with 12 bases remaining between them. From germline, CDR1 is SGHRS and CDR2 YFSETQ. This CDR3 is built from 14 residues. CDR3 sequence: CASRATVENTEAFF. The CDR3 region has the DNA TGCGCCAGCAGGGCGACAGTCGAGAACACTGAAGCTTTCTTT. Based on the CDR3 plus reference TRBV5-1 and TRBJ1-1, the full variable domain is KAGVTQTPRYLIKTRGQQVTLSCSPISGHRSVSWYQQTPGQGLQFLFEYFSETQRNKGNFPGRFSGRQFSNSRSEMNVSTLELGDSALYLCASRATVENTEAFFGQGTRLTVV.

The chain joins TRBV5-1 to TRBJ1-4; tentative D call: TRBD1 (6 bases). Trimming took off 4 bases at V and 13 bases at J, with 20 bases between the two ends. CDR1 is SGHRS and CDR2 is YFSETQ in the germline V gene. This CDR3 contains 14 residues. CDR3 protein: CASSQRTALRALFF. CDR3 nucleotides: TGCGCCAGCAGCCAACGGACAGCCCTGAGGGCACTGTTTTTT.

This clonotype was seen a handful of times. CDR3 bases: TGTGCCAGCAGACTGAATAAGGACGAAAAACTGTTTTTT. Translating gives CASRLNKDEKLFF. The chain employs TRBV6-2 or TRBV6-3 and TRBJ1-4; D not certain. With 6 bases removed from V and 8 bases from J, the gap between germline ends came to 13 bases. Germline V gene data show CDR1 as MNHEY and CDR2 as SVGEGT. CDR3 length: 13 residues.

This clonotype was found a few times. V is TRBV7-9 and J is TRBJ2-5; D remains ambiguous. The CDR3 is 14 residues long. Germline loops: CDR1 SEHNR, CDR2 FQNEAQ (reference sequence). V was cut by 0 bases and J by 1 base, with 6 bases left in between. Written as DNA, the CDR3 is TGTGCCAGCAGCTTAGCGCGACCCCAAGAGACCCAGTACTTC. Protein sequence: CASSLARPQETQYF.

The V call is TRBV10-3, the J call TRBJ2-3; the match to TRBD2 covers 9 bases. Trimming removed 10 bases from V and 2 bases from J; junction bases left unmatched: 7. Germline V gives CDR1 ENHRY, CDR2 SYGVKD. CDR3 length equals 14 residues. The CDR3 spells CANKERGDTDTQYF. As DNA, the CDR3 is TGTGCCAACAAGGAGCGGGGGGACACAGATACGCAGTATTTT.

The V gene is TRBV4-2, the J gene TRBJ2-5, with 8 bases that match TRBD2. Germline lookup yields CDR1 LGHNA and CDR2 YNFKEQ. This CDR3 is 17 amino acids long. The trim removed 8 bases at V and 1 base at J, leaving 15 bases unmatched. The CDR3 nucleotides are TGTGCCAGCCGCATGGTATCAGGGCGGGGGGCCCAAGAGACCCAGTACTTC. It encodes CASRMVSGRGAQETQYF.

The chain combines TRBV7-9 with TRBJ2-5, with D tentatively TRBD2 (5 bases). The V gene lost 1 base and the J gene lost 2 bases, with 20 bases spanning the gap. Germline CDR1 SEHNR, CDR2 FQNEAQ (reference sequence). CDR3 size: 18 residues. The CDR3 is CASSLGPPGITTQETQYF. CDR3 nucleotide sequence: TGTGCCAGCAGCTTAGGACCTCCCGGGATTACGACACAAGAGACCCAGTACTTC.

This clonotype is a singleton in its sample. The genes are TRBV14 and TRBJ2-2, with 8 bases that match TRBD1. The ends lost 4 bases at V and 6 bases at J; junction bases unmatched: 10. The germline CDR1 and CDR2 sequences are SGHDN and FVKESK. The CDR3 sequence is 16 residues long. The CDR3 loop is CASSPPRQGAPGELFF. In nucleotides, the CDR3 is TGTGCCAGCAGCCCCCCCCGGCAGGGGGCCCCCGGGGAGCTGTTTTTT.

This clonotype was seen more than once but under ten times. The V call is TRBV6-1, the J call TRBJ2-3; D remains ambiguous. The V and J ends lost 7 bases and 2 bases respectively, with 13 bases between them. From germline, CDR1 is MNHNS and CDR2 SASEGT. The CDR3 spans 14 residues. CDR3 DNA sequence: TGTGCCAGCAATCGGGTTTTCGACACAGATACGCAGTATTTT. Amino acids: CASNRVFDTDTQYF.

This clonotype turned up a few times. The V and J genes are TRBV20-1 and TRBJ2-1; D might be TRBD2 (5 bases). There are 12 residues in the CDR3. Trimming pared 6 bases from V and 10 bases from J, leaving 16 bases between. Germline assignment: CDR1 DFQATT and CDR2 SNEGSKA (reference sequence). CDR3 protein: CSAPDLRREQFF. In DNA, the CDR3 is TGCAGTGCCCCGGACTTACGGAGGGAGCAGTTCTTC.

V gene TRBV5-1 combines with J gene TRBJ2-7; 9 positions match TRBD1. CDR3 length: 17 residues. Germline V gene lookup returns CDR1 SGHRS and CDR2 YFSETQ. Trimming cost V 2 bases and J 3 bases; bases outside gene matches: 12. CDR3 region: CASSLRPPGTGSYEQYF. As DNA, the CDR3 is TGCGCCAGCAGCTTACGACCCCCCGGGACAGGGAGCTACGAGCAGTACTTC.

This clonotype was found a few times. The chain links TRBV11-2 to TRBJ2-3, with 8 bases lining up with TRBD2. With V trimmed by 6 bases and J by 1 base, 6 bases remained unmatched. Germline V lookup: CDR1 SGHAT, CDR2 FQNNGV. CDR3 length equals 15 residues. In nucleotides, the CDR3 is TGTGCCAGCAGACGACTAGCGAGACGCACAGATACGCAGTATTTT. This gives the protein CASRRLARRTDTQYF.

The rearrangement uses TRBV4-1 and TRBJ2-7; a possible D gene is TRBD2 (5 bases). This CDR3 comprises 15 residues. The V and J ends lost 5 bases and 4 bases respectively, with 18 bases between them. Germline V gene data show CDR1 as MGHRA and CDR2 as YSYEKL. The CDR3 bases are TGCGCCAGCAGCGACCCATCTCGGGGAGTATACGAGCAGTACGTC. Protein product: CASSDPSRGVYEQYV.

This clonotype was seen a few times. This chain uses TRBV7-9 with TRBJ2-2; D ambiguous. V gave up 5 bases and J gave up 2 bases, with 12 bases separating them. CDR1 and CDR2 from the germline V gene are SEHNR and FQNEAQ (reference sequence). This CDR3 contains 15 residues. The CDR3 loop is CASSAWAHNTGELFF. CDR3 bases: TGTGCCAGCAGCGCTTGGGCCCATAACACCGGGGAGCTGTTTTTT.

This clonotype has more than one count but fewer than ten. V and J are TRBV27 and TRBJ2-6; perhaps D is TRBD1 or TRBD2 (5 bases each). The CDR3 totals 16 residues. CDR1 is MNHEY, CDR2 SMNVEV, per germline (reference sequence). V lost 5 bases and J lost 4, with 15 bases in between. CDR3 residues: CASSTKRGSGANVLTF. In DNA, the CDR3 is TGTGCCAGCAGTACTAAACGGGGCTCCGGGGCCAACGTCCTGACTTTC.

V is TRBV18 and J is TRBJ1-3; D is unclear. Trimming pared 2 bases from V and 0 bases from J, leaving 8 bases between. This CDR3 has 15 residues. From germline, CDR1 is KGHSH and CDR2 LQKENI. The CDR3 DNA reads TGTGCCAGCTCACCATCGGTTCCCTCTGGAAACACCATATATTTT. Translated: CASSPSVPSGNTIYF.

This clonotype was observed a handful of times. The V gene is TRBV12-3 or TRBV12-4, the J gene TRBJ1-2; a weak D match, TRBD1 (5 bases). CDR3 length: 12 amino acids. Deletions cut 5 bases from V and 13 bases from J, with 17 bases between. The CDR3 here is CASSPLQGMRTF. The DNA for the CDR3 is TGTGCCAGCAGTCCCCTTCAGGGAATGCGCACCTTC.